This TCR beta chain appears in the sequencing data of a study of blood T cells in healthy people across ages. Study-level findings and limits: Older age coincided with a roughly linear decline in TCR beta diversity per million T cells.

V gave up 7 bases and J gave up 4 bases; unmatched junction bases: 6. The CDR3 extends over 14 amino acids. CDR1 and CDR2 (germline): MNHNY, SVGAGI (reference sequence). Through a sample-barcoded 5' primer and a J-beta primer mix, a second PCR was run for roughly 6 to 12 cycles. TCRdb re-analysed the 5' RACE reads in MiXCR, keeping a single row per CDR3 protein. The table has about 1.5 million distinct CDR3 sequences, 35% to 45% seen once. As regards this clonotype: The antigen remains undetermined.

The sequence came from a woman younger than 30 in good health. Sequenced material: blood. V gene TRBV6-6 combines with J gene TRBJ2-1; 8 bases fit TRBD2. The CDR3 nucleotides are TGTGCCAGCAACGGCGGGGGGACTTACAATGAGCAGTTCTTC. It translates to CASNGGGTYNEQFF.